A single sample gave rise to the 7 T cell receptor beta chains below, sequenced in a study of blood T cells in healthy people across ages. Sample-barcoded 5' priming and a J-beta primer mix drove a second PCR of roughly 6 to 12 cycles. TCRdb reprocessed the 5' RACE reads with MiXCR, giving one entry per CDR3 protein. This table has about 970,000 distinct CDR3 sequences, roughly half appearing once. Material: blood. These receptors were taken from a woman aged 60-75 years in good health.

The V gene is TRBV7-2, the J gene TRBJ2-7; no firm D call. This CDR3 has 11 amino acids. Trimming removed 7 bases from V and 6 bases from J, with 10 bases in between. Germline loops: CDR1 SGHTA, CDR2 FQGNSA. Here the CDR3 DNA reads TGTGCCAGCAAAAGGGCCTCCGAGCAGTACTTC. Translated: CASKRASEQYF.

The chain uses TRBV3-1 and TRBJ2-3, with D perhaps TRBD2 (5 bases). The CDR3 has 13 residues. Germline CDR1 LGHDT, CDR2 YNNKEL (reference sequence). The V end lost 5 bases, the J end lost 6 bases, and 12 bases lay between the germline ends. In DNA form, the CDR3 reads TGTGCCAGCAGCTTCGGAGGTCCCGATACGCAGTATTTT. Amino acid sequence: CASSFGGPDTQYF.

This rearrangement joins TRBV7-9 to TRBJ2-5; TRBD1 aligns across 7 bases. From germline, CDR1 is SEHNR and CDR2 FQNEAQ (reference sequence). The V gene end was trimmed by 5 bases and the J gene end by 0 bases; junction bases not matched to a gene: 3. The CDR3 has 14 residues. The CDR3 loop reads CASSADRNQETQYF. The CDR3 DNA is TGTGCCAGCAGCGCGGACAGGAACCAAGAGACCCAGTACTTC. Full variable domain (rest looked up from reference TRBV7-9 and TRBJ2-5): DTGVSQNPRHKITKRGQNVTFRCDPISEHNRLYWYRQTLGQGPEFLTYFQNEAQLEKSRLLSDRFSAERPKGSFSTLEIQRTEQGDSAMYLCASSADRNQETQYFGPGTRLLVL.

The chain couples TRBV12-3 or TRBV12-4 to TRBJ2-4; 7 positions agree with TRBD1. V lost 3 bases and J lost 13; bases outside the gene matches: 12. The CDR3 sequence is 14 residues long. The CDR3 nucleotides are TGTGCCAGCAGTTTGGGGGACAGTCCCCTGGGGCAGTACTTC. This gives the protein CASSLGDSPLGQYF.

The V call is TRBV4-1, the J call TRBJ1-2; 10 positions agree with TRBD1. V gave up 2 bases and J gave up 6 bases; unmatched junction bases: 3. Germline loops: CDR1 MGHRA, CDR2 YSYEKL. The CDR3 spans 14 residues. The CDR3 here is CASSQHGTGDGYTF. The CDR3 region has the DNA TGCGCCAGCAGCCAACATGGGACAGGGGATGGCTACACCTTC.

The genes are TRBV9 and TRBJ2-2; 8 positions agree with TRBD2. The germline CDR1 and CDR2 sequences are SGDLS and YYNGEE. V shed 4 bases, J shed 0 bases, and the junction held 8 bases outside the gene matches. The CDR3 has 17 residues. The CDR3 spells CASSLIPTSANTGELFF. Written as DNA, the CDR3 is TGTGCCAGCAGCCTCATTCCGACTAGCGCGAACACCGGGGAGCTGTTTTTT.

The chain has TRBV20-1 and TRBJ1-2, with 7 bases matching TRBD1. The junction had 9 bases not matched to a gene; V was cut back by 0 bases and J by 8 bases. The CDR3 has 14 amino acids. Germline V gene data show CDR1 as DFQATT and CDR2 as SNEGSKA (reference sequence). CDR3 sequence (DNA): TGCAGTGCTAGAGATCCACGACAGGGAGGAGGCTACACCTTC. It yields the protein CSARDPRQGGGYTF.